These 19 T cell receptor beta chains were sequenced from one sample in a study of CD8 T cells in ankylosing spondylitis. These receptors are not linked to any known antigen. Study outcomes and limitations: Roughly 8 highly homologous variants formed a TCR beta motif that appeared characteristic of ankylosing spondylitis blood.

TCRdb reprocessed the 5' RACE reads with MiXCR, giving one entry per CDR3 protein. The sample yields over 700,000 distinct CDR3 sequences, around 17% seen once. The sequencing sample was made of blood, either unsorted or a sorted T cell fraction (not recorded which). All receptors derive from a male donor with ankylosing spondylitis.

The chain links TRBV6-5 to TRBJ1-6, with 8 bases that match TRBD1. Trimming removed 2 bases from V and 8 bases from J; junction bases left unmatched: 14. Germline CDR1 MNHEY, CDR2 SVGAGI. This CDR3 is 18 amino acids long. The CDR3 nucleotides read TGTGCCAGCAGTTACCTACAACCCCGATTGACAGGGGATTCACCCCTCCACTTT. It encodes CASSYLQPRLTGDSPLHF.

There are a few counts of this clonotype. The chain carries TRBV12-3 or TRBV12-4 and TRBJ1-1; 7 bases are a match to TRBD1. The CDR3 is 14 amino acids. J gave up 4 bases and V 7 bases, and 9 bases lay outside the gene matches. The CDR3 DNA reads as TGTGCCAGCACCCACTCAGGGGGGGTCACTGAAGCTTTCTTT. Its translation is CASTHSGGVTEAFF.

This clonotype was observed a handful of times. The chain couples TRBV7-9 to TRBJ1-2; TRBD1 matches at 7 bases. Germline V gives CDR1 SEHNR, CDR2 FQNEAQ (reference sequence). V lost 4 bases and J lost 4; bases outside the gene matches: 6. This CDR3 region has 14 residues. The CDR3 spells CASSSSGGPYGYTF. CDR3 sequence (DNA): TGTGCCAGCAGCTCATCAGGGGGTCCCTATGGCTACACCTTC.

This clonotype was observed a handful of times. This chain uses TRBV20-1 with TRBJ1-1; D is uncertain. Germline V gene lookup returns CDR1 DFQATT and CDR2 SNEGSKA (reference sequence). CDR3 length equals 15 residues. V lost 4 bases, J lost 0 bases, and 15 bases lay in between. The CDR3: CSAKASGRMNTEAFF. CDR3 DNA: TGCAGTGCTAAAGCATCTGGGCGGATGAACACTGAAGCTTTCTTT.

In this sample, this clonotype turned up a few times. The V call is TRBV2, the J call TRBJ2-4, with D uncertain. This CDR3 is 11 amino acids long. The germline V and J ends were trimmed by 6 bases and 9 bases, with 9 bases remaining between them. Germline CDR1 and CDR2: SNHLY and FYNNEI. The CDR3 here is CASRATAIQYF. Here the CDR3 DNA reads TGTGCCAGCAGGGCCACTGCCATTCAGTACTTC.

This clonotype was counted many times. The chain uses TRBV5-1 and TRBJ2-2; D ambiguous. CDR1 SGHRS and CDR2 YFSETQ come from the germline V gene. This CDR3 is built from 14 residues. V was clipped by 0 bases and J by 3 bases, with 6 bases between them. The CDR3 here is CASSLDSYTGELFF. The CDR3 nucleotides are TGCGCCAGCAGCTTGGACAGTTACACCGGGGAGCTGTTTTTT.

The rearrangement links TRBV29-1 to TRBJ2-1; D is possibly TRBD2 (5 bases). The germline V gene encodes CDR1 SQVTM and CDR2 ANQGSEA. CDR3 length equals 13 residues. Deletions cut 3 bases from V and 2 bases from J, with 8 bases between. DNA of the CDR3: TGCAGCGTTGACGTAGCGACCTACAATGAGCAGTTCTTC. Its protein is CSVDVATYNEQFF.

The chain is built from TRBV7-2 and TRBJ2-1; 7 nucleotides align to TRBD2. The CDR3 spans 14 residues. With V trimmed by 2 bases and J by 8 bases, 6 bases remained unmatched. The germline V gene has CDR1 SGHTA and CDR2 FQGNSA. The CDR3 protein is CASSLLGRKDEQFF. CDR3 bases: TGTGCCAGCAGCTTACTCGGGAGGAAGGATGAGCAGTTCTTC.

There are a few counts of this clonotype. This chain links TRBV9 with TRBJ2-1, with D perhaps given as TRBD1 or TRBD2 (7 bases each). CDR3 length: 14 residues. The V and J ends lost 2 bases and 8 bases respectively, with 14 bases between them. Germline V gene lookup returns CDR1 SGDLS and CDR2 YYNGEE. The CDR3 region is CASSVGGGGHEQFF. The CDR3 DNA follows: TGTGCCAGCAGCGTTGGGGGAGGGGGCCATGAGCAGTTCTTC.

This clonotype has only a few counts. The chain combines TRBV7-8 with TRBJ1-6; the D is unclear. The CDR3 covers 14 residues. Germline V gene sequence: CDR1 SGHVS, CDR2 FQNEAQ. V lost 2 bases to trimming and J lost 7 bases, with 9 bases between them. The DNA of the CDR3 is TGTGCCAGCAGCTTAAGTCAGGAAAATTCACCCCTCCACTTT. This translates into CASSLSQENSPLHF.

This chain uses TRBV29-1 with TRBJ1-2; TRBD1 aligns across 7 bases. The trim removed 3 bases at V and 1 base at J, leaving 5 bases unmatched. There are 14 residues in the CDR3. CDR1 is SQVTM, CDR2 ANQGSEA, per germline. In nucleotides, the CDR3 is TGCAGCGTTGAGAGGGACAGCGTTAACTATGGCTACACCTTC. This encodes CSVERDSVNYGYTF.

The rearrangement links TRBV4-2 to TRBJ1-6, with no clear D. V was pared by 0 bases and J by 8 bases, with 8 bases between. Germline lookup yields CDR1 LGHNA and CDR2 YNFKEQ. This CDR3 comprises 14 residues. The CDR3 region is CASSQEASDSPLHF. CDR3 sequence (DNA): TGTGCCAGCAGCCAAGAAGCGTCCGATTCACCCCTCCACTTT.

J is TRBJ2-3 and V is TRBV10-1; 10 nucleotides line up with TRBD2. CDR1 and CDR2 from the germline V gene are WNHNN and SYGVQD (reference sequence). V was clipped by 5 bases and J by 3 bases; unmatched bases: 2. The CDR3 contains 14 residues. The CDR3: CASSKRGGTDTQYF. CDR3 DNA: TGCGCCAGCAGTAAGCGGGGGGGAACAGATACGCAGTATTTT.

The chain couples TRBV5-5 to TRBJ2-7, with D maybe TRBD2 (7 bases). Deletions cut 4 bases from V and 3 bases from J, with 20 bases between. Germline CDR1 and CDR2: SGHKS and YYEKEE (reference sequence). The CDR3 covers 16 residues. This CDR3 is CASSQGGGGGFYEQYF. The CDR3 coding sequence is TGTGCCAGCAGCCAAGGGGGTGGCGGGGGATTCTACGAGCAGTACTTC.

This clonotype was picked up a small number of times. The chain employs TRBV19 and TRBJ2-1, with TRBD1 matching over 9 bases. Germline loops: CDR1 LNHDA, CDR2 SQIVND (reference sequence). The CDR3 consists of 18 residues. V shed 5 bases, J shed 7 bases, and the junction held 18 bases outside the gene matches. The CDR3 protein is CASSPQKGTGIGGNEQFF. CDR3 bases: TGTGCCAGTAGTCCCCAGAAGGGGACAGGGATAGGAGGTAATGAGCAGTTCTTC.

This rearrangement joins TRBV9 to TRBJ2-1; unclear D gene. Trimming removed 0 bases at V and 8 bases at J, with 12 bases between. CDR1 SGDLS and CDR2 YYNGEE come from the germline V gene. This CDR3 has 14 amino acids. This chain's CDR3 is CASSVDAIPYEQFF. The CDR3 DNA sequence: TGTGCCAGCAGCGTAGATGCGATCCCCTATGAGCAGTTCTTC.

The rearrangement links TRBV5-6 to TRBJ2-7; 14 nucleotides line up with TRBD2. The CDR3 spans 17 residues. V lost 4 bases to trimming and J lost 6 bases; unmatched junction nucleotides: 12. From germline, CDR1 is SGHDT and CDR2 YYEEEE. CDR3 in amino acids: CASSRTGTSGSPREQYF. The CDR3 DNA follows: TGTGCCAGCAGCCGAACCGGGACTAGCGGGAGTCCGCGCGAGCAGTACTTC.

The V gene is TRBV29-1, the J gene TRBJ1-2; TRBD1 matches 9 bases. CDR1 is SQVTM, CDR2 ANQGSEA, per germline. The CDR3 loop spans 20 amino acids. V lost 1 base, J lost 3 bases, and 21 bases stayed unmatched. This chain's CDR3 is CSVEGRGRNAGQGGDYGYTF. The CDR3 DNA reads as TGCAGCGTTGAAGGCCGGGGACGTAACGCGGGACAGGGCGGAGACTATGGCTACACCTTC. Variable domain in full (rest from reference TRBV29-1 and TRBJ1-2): SAVISQKPSRDICQRGTSLTIQCQVDSQVTMMFWYRQQPGQSLTLIATANQGSEATYESGFVIDKFPISRPNLTFSTLTVSNMSPEDSSIYLCSVEGRGRNAGQGGDYGYTFGSGTRLTVV.

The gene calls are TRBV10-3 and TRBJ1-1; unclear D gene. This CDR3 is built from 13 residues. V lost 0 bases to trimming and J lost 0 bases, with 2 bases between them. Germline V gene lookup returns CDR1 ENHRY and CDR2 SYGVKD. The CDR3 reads CAISESVNTEAFF. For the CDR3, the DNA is TGTGCCATCAGTGAGTCAGTGAACACTGAAGCTTTCTTT.